A single sample is the source of the 26 T cell receptor beta chains below, sequenced in a study of graft-versus-host responses after intestinal transplantation. The antigens for these receptors are not known. Method: immunoSEQ multiplex PCR; TCRdb's copy keeps in-frame clones and lacks some. The repertoire has 65,000 to 90,000 clones, approximately 90% of them found once; the top ten carry 7.6%. Material: unstimulated CD8+ T cells sorted from spleen or lymph node cells, obtained before transplant. Every receptor here comes from a human donor who was the organ donor for an intestinal transplant.

V is TRBV18 and J is TRBJ2-3; perhaps TRBD1 as D (6 bases). Trimming removed 8 bases from V and 2 bases from J, with 14 bases in between. From germline, CDR1 is KGHSH and CDR2 LQKENI. The CDR3 runs to 14 residues. The DNA for the CDR3 is TGTGCCAGCCACCGGGACACTTACACAGATACGCAGTATTTT. Its translation is CASHRDTYTDTQYF. The whole variable domain, filled in from reference TRBV18 and TRBJ2-3, reads NAGVMQNPRHLVRRRGQEARLRCSPMKGHSHVYWYRQLPEEGLKFMVYLQKENIIDESGMPKERFSAEFPKEGPSILRIQQVVRGDSAAYFCASHRDTYTDTQYFGPGTRLTVL.

V usage is TRBV6-4 and J usage is TRBJ2-1, with D possibly matching TRBD2 (5 bases). The CDR3 has 16 amino acids. CDR1 MRHNA and CDR2 SNTAGT come from the germline V gene. V shed 3 bases and J shed 0 bases, with 12 bases lying between them. The CDR3 nucleotides read TGTGCCAGCAGTGATCTAGGACTGTCCTCCTACAATGAGCAGTTCTTC. It codes for CASSDLGLSSYNEQFF.

This chain links TRBV5-1 with TRBJ2-5; 9 nucleotides align to TRBD2. V trimming: 0 bases; J trimming: 5 bases; junction bases outside the gene matches: 8. The CDR3 covers 16 residues. Looked up from germline, CDR1 is SGHRS and CDR2 is YFSETQ. The CDR3 loop is CASSLADSGSWETQYF. In DNA form, the CDR3 reads TGCGCCAGCAGCTTGGCGGATAGCGGGAGTTGGGAGACCCAGTACTTC.

This clone was recorded once. The J gene is TRBJ1-1, the V gene TRBV6-1, with unresolved D. Trimming pared 4 bases from V and 0 bases from J, leaving 6 bases between. Germline CDR1 and CDR2: MNHNS and SASEGT. The CDR3 length is 13 residues. CDR3 DNA: TGTGCCAGCAGTGGGACGGTGAACACTGAAGCTTTCTTT. Its protein product is CASSGTVNTEAFF.

The V gene is TRBV29-1, the J gene TRBJ1-4, with D uncertain. This CDR3 is 16 amino acids long. CDR1 and CDR2 from the germline V gene are SQVTM and ANQGSEA. Trimming left V 4 bases short and J 2 bases short, with 17 bases between. The CDR3 region has the DNA TGCAGCGTTGCCCTGTCCCGTCAGCCTACTAATGAAAAACTGTTTTTT. Translated: CSVALSRQPTNEKLFF.

This chain connects TRBV5-4 to TRBJ1-2; TRBD1 matches at 8 bases. This CDR3 is built from 16 residues. V was clipped by 3 bases and J by 3 bases; unmatched bases: 10. Germline CDR1 and CDR2: SGHNT and YYREEE (reference sequence). CDR3 sequence: CASSSQLTGEYYGYTF. CDR3 DNA sequence: TGTGCCAGCAGCTCCCAATTGACAGGGGAATACTATGGCTACACCTTC.

The rearrangement joins TRBV29-1 to TRBJ1-4; TRBD1 might be the D (5 bases). Germline loops: CDR1 SQVTM, CDR2 ANQGSEA. V lost 0 bases and J lost 4, with 18 bases in between. The CDR3 runs 17 residues. Here the CDR3 reads CSVEDSRVGDGNEKLFF. In DNA, the CDR3 is TGCAGCGTTGAAGATTCGAGGGTAGGGGACGGTAATGAAAAACTGTTTTTT.

V usage is TRBV5-6 and J usage is TRBJ1-3; no reliable D call. The CDR3 totals 14 residues. Trimming stripped 1 base from V and 1 base from J, with 6 bases between. Germline values: CDR1 SGHDT, CDR2 YYEEEE. Written as DNA, the CDR3 is TGTGCCAGCAGCTTGACCGAATCTGGAAACACCATATATTTT. Its protein product is CASSLTESGNTIYF.

V is TRBV10-1 and J is TRBJ2-1, with 8 bases identical to TRBD1. Germline trimming cut 2 bases from V and 0 bases from J; bases unmatched to any gene: 6. The CDR3 loop spans 17 amino acids. Germline CDR1 and CDR2: WNHNN and SYGVQD (reference sequence). The CDR3 reads CASSENTGTGSYNEQFF. DNA of the CDR3: TGCGCCAGCAGTGAGAATACCGGGACAGGCTCCTACAATGAGCAGTTCTTC.

V and J are TRBV19 and TRBJ1-5; D possibly corresponds to TRBD1 (5 bases). This CDR3 contains 15 residues. Germline values: CDR1 LNHDA, CDR2 SQIVND (reference sequence). The V and J ends lost 4 bases and 3 bases respectively, with 13 bases between them. CDR3 residues: CASSNRGAFNQPQHF. The CDR3, as DNA: TGTGCCAGTAGTAACCGCGGGGCCTTCAATCAGCCCCAGCATTTT.

This sequence joins TRBV7-9 and TRBJ1-3; possibly TRBD1 for D (5 bases). The germline V gene has CDR1 SEHNR and CDR2 FQNEAQ (reference sequence). The CDR3 length is 17 residues. V lost 4 bases and J 2 bases, leaving 18 bases between the germline ends. The CDR3: CASSSSSSPGAGNTIYF. The CDR3 DNA is TGTGCCAGCAGCTCGTCTTCCTCGCCGGGGGCTGGAAACACCATATATTTT.

The chain is built from TRBV5-5 and TRBJ2-2; 8 nucleotides align to TRBD2. Germline assignment: CDR1 SGHKS and CDR2 YYEKEE (reference sequence). This CDR3 contains 17 residues. J lost 4 bases, V lost 4 bases, and 12 bases had no gene match. CDR3 coding DNA: TGTGCCAGCAGCGTAACCAGGGGACTAGTCACCACCGGGGAGCTGTTTTTT. Protein product: CASSVTRGLVTTGELFF.

CDR3 loop: CASSLESHGQPQHF. CDR3 coding DNA: TGTGCCAGCAGCTTAGAATCGCATGGGCAGCCCCAGCATTTT. The V call is TRBV11-2, the J call TRBJ1-5, with D uncertain. V lost 0 bases and J 7 bases, leaving 10 bases between the germline ends. The CDR3 runs 14 residues. Germline assignment: CDR1 SGHAT and CDR2 FQNNGV.

The rearrangement links TRBV2 to TRBJ2-1, with D maybe TRBD2 (6 bases). CDR1 SNHLY and CDR2 FYNNEI come from the germline V gene. CDR3 length equals 14 residues. V lost 1 base and J 8 bases, leaving 12 bases between the germline ends. CDR3: CASSEGGGFDEQFF. CDR3 nucleotides: TGTGCCAGCAGTGAAGGCGGAGGGTTCGATGAGCAGTTCTTC.

The DNA of the CDR3 is TGTGCCAGCAGCTCTAGCGGGTCCAGCTCCTACGAGCAGTACTTC. Translating gives CASSSSGSSSYEQYF. The genes are TRBV7-9 and TRBJ2-5, with 8 positions matching TRBD2. With the DNA end fitting TRBJ2-7 better, the J assignment may be wrong. This CDR3 comprises 15 residues. Germline loops: CDR1 SEHNR, CDR2 FQNEAQ (reference sequence).

This clone was counted a single time. The chain recombines TRBV29-1 with TRBJ2-3; 8 nucleotides line up with TRBD1. CDR3 length: 12 amino acids. Losses at the gene ends were 6 bases for V and 6 bases for J; bases not matched to a gene: 5. Looked up from germline, CDR1 is SQVTM and CDR2 is ANQGSEA. CDR3 sequence: CSVWTGSDTQYF. The CDR3 nucleotides are TGCAGCGTGTGGACAGGGTCGGATACGCAGTATTTT.

V and J are TRBV5-4 and TRBJ1-3, with D tentatively TRBD1 (6 bases). Trimming took 4 bases from V and 1 from J, leaving 12 bases between them. CDR3 length: 15 residues. Germline CDR1 reads SGHNT; CDR2 reads YYREEE (reference sequence). Written as DNA, the CDR3 is TGTGCCAGCAGCGCGGACAGTCTTTCTGGAAACACCATATATTTT. Its translation is CASSADSLSGNTIYF.

The V gene is TRBV6-1, the J gene TRBJ2-7, with 7 bases lining up with TRBD1. CDR3 length: 15 residues. Germline CDR1 MNHNS, CDR2 SASEGT. Trimming removed 5 bases from V and 3 bases from J; junction bases left unmatched: 10. The CDR3 DNA reads TGTGCCAGCAGTTCCCCACGACAGGGTATCTACGAGCAGTACTTC. It is translated as CASSSPRQGIYEQYF.

CDR3 in amino acids: CASSLGQGFSEAFF. The CDR3 DNA sequence: TGCGCCAGCAGCTTGGGACAGGGATTCTCTGAAGCTTTCTTT. V gene TRBV5-1 combines with J gene TRBJ1-1; TRBD1 matches at 7 bases. Trimming cost V 0 bases and J 6 bases; bases outside gene matches: 5. This CDR3 region has 14 residues. CDR1 is SGHRS, CDR2 YFSETQ, per germline.

The rearrangement links TRBV5-5 to TRBJ2-7; the match to TRBD2 covers 7 bases. Germline CDR1 reads SGHKS; CDR2 reads YYEKEE (reference sequence). With 1 base clipped from V and 5 bases from J, the junction kept 9 bases outside the gene matches. This CDR3 has 15 residues. The CDR3 nucleotides are TGTGCCAGCAGCTTGCTGGCGGGAGAATGGAACGAGCAGTACTTC. Its translation is CASSLLAGEWNEQYF.

The chain couples TRBV6-1 to TRBJ2-5, with D possibly matching TRBD2 (7 bases). Germline V gives CDR1 MNHNS, CDR2 SASEGT. The CDR3 has 18 residues. V was shortened by 1 base and J by 0 bases, with 18 bases between the two germline ends. The CDR3 region has the DNA TGTGCCAGCAGTGAAGGGACCGGGGGGCGGGAGTACCAAGAGACCCAGTACTTC. It codes for CASSEGTGGREYQETQYF.

The rearrangement links TRBV11-2 to TRBJ1-3; D gene uncertain. Per the germline V gene, CDR1 is SGHAT and CDR2 is FQNNGV. V lost 5 bases, J lost 11 bases, and 16 bases lay in between. The CDR3 has 13 amino acids. The CDR3 sequence is CASSPPQADAIYF. The DNA of the CDR3 is TGTGCCAGCAGCCCCCCTCAGGCCGATGCCATATATTTT.

The rearrangement links TRBV11-3 to TRBJ2-3, with a tentative D call TRBD1 (5 bases). CDR3 length equals 12 residues. The germline gives CDR1 SGHNT, CDR2 YENEEA. Trimming shortened V by 4 bases and J by 3 bases, and 5 bases separated the two germline ends. CDR3 sequence (DNA): TGTGCCAGCAGCTCAGGGACAGATACGCAGTATTTT. Encoded protein: CASSSGTDTQYF.

This clone was recorded only once. The chain has TRBV10-3 and TRBJ2-7, with 7 nucleotides matching TRBD1. Trimming took 5 bases from V and 1 from J; bases not matched to a gene: 2. From germline, CDR1 is ENHRY and CDR2 SYGVKD. CDR3 size: 13 residues. CDR3 DNA sequence: TGTGCCATCAGTCGGGACAGTTCCTACGAGCAGTACTTC. This translates into CAISRDSSYEQYF.

The J gene is TRBJ2-1, the V gene TRBV7-9; 8 bases match TRBD1. Germline V gene lookup returns CDR1 SEHNR and CDR2 FQNEAQ (reference sequence). CDR3 length: 15 amino acids. V shed 6 bases, J shed 5 bases, and the junction held 9 bases outside the gene matches. DNA for the CDR3: TGTGCCAGCAGGTCAGCAGGGGGCGTAAACAATGAGCAGTTCTTC. It encodes CASRSAGGVNNEQFF.

The genes are TRBV11-3 and TRBJ1-2; D is unresolved. This CDR3 has 13 residues. The germline V gene has CDR1 SGHNT and CDR2 YENEEA. Trimming shortened V by 4 bases and J by 7 bases, and 13 bases separated the two germline ends. DNA for the CDR3: TGTGCCAGCAGCTCACCGTTGGGGTCTGGCTACACCTTC. It encodes CASSSPLGSGYTF.